Here is one T cell receptor (beta chain) with its context. The CDR3 is 15 amino acids. V lost 5 bases, J lost 7 bases, and 5 bases stayed unmatched. Germline V lookup: CDR1 MNHEY, CDR2 SMNVEV (reference sequence). In the study's own analysis: Amplification with reference gene primers provided the estimates of nucleated cell counts. Using immunoSEQ multiplex PCR, the repertoire was profiled, and TCRdb retains in-frame clones only, with some absent. From that table come the V and J calls and clone size; the DNA was used to work out D and trimming. The repertoire has 200,000 or so clones, approximately 84% of them found once; the top ten carry roughly 5.7%. The data stem from a study of blood T cell repertoires in COVID-19. Across the whole study: Donors in the United States, Italy and Spain gave samples during acute or convalescent COVID-19. PBMCs, B-cell-depleted T cells, or T cells were the source of the cDNA or gDNA that made up the material.

This clonotype originated in a man at least 80 years old with acute or convalescent COVID-19. This rearrangement joins TRBV27 to TRBJ2-2; 12 bases match TRBD1. Sequenced sample: peripheral blood. The CDR3 region is CASSRGTGGIGELFF. DNA for the CDR3: TGTGCCAGCAGTCGGGGGACAGGGGGCATCGGGGAGCTGTTTTTT.